The clone carrying this T cell receptor (beta chain) appeared a few times. Its antigen remains unidentified. TCRdb called the RT-PCR reads again in MiXCR, with one record for every CDR3 protein. Of about 520,000 distinct CDR3 sequences listed, 25% were seen once; the top ten hold less than 2.5%. Trimming left V 2 bases short and J 0 bases short, with 10 bases between. The CDR3 is 15 residues long. Germline V CDR1 and CDR2: MNHEY, SVGAGI. The data stem from a study of response to subunit inactivated influenza vaccine. Study results and caveats: Authors proposed each seasonal influenza vaccination draws in few new T cells.

V usage is TRBV6-5 and J usage is TRBJ1-1, with a weak D call TRBD1 (6 bases). Sequencing was performed on CD4+ T cells sorted from PBMCs, taken roughly 5 days after vaccination. The receptor was derived from a middle-aged man who received an inactivated influenza vaccine. The CDR3 DNA reads TGTGCCAGCAGTTACGCAGGGGCCATGAACACTGAAGCTTTCTTT. Amino acid sequence: CASSYAGAMNTEAFF.